The source of this T cell receptor beta chain is a study of CD8 T cell repertoires and HIV-1 epitope variants. As for this clone: Its antigen is unknown.

Libraries were prepared by immunoSEQ multiplex PCR; TCRdb keeps only in-frame clonotypes and omits some of them. The sample yields about 5,000 clones, around two thirds seen once. Germline V gene sequence: CDR1 MNHEY, CDR2 SMNVEV (reference sequence). Trimming took 4 bases from V and 5 from J, leaving 15 bases between them. The CDR3 is 15 residues long. The chain uses TRBV27 and TRBJ2-4; D could derive from TRBD1 or TRBD2 (5 bases each). Sequenced input: cultured CD8+ T cells derived from PBMCs. The clonotype comes from a male donor with HIV. The CDR3 bases are TGTGCCAGCAGTTCCTCCGAGAGGGGCCAAAACATTCAGTACTTC. This translates into CASSSSERGQNIQYF.